This record covers a single T cell receptor (beta chain). Its antigen is undetermined. The junction differs from germline at one of its ends, possibly a read error. This sample was included in a study of PD-1 blockade in classical Hodgkin lymphoma. Study results and caveats: A reduction in baseline TCR diversity was reportedly seen in newly diagnosed patients relative to healthy donors.

The data were produced by immunoSEQ multiplex PCR, yet TCRdb's version contains in-frame clones alone and is incomplete. The profile shows around 46,000 clones, around 80% of them singletons. All trial patients relapsed after autologous stem cell transplantation. This receptor was taken from a human donor with classical Hodgkin lymphoma. The input for sequencing was peripheral blood mononuclear cells (PBMCs), taken before the second cycle of nivolumab.

The CDR3 spells CSVEPTGTYGYIF. Written as DNA, the CDR3 is TGCAGCGTTGAACCCACAGGGACCTATGGCTACATCTTC. The gene calls are TRBV29-1 and TRBJ1-2; weak D call: TRBD1 (6 bases). This CDR3 region has 13 residues. Germline V lookup: CDR1 SQVTM, CDR2 ANQGSEA.